The entry below describes one T cell receptor (beta chain). Some clones are missing from TCRdb's copy, which holds only in-frame ones; the method was immunoSEQ multiplex PCR. The sample carries fewer than 20,000 clones, around 90% recorded once. These data come from a study of T cell responses to AZD1222 COVID-19 vaccine. V lost 5 bases to trimming and J lost 4 bases; unmatched junction nucleotides: 9. Germline V CDR1 and CDR2: MDHEN, SYDVKM. This CDR3 region has 15 residues. The sequence was obtained from an adult who received the AZD1222 COVID-19 vaccine. The specimen was peripheral blood, collected 28 days after the second AZD1222 dose. The rearrangement uses TRBV28 and TRBJ1-1, with 8 bases fitting TRBD1. CDR3 DNA sequence: TGTGCCAGCAGTGCCACCACAGGGGGGGGCACTGAAGCTTTCTTT. Translation: CASSATTGGGTEAFF.